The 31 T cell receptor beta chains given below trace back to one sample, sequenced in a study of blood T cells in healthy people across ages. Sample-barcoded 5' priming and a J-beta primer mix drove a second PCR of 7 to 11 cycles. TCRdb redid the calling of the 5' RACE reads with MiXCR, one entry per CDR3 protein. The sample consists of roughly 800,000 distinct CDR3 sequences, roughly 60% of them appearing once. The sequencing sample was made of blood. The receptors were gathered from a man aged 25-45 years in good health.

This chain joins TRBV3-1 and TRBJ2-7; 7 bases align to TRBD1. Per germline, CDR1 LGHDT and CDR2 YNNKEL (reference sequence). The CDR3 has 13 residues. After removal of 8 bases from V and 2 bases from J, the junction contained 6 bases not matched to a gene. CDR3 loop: CASRQGRTYEQYF. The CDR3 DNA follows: TGTGCCAGCCGACAGGGCCGCACCTACGAGCAGTACTTC.

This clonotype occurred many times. The CDR3 region is CASSFYGEQFF. CDR3 bases: TGTGCCAGCAGCTTTTATGGTGAGCAGTTCTTC. The rearrangement links TRBV11-3 to TRBJ2-1; no clear D gene. The CDR3 covers 11 residues. Germline V gene data show CDR1 as SGHNT and CDR2 as YENEEA. V was pared by 3 bases and J by 9 bases, with 6 bases between.

Here the CDR3 reads CSALTGKNTEAFF. CDR3 nucleotide sequence: TGCAGTGCCCTTACAGGGAAGAACACTGAAGCTTTCTTT. The genes are TRBV20-1 and TRBJ1-1; possibly TRBD1 for D (6 bases). V gave up 6 bases and J gave up 1 base, with 12 bases separating them. The CDR3 length is 13 residues. In germline, CDR1 is DFQATT, CDR2 SNEGSKA (reference sequence).

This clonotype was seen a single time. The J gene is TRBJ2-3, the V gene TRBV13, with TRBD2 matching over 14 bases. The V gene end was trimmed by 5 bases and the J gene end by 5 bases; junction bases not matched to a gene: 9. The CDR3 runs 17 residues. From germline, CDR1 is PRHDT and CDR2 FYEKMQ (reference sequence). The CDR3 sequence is CASSPRLAGGPKDTQYF. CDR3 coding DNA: TGTGCCAGCAGCCCAAGACTAGCGGGAGGGCCAAAAGATACGCAGTATTTT. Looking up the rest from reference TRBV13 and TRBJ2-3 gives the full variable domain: AAGVIQSPRHLIKEKRETATLKCYPIPRHDTVYWYQQGPGQDPQFLISFYEKMQSDKGSIPDRFSAQQFSDYHSELNMSSLELGDSALYFCASSPRLAGGPKDTQYFGPGTRLTVL.

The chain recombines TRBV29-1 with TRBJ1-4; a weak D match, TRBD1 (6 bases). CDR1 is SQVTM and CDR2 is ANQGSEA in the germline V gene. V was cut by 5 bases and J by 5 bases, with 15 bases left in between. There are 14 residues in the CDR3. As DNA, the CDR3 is TGCAGCGTTCTAGGACAGCCGGGGAATGAAAAACTGTTTTTT. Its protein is CSVLGQPGNEKLFF.

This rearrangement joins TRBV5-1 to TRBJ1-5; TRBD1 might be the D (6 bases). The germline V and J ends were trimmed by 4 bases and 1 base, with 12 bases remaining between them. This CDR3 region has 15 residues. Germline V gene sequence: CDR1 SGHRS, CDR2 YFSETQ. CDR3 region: CASSPSTGSNQPQHF. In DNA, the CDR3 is TGCGCCAGCAGCCCGTCTACAGGGAGCAATCAGCCCCAGCATTTT.

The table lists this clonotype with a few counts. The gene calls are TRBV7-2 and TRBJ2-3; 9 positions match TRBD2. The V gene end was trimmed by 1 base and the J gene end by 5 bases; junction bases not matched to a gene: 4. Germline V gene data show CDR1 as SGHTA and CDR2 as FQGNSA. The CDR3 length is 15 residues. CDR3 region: CASSLGGSGGDTQYF. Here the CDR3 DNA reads TGTGCCAGCAGCTTAGGGGGTAGCGGGGGAGATACGCAGTATTTT.

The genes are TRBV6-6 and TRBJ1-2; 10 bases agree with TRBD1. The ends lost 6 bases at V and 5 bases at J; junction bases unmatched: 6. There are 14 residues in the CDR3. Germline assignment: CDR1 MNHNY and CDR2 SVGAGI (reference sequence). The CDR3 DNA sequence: TGTGCCAGCAGAAGGGACAGGGGATCATATGGCTACACCTTC. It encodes CASRRDRGSYGYTF.

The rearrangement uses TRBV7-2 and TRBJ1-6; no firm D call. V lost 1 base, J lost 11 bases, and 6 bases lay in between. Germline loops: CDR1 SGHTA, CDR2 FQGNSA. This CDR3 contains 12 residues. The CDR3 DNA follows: TGTGCCAGCAGCTTAGACTACCCACCCCTCCACTTT. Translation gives CASSLDYPPLHF.

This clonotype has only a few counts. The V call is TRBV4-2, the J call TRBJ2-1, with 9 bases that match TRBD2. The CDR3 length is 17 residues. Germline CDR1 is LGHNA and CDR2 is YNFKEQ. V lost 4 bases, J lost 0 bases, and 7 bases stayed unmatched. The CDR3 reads CASSPRLAGDSYNEQFF. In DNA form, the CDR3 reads TGTGCCAGCAGCCCCCGCTTAGCGGGAGACTCCTACAATGAGCAGTTCTTC.

CDR3 DNA: TGTGCCAGCAGCTCACGTCCGGGTCCCAGCTACAATGAGCAGTTCTTC. As protein: CASSSRPGPSYNEQFF. The rearrangement uses TRBV7-2 and TRBJ2-1; D not resolved. Trimming took 4 bases from V and 3 from J, leaving 16 bases between them. The CDR3 runs to 16 residues. The germline CDR1 and CDR2 sequences are SGHTA and FQGNSA.

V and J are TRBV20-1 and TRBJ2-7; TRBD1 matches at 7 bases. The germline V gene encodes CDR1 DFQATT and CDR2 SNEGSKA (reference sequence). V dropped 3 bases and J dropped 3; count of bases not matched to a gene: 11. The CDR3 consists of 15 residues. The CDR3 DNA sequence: TGCAGTGCTAGTCGACCGGGACAGAGGGACTACGAGCAGTACTTC. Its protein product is CSASRPGQRDYEQYF.

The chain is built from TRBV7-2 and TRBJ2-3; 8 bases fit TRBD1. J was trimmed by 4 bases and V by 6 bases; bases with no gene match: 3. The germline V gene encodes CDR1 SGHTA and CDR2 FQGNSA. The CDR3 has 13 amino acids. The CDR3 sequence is CASSRQGPDTQYF. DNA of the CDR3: TGTGCCAGCAGTCGACAGGGGCCAGATACGCAGTATTTT.

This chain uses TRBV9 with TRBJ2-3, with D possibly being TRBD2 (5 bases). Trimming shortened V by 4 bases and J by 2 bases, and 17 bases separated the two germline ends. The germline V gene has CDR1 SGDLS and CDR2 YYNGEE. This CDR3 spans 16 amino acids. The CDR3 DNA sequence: TGTGCCAGCAGCACAAGAGGGCTTACGTTCACAGATACGCAGTATTTT. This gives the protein CASSTRGLTFTDTQYF.

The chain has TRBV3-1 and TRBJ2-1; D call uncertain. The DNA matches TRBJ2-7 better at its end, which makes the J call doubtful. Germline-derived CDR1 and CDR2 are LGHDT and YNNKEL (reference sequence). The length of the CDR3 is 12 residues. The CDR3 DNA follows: TGTGCCAGCAGCCAATTTCCCTACGAGCAGTACTTC. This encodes CASSQFPYEQYF.

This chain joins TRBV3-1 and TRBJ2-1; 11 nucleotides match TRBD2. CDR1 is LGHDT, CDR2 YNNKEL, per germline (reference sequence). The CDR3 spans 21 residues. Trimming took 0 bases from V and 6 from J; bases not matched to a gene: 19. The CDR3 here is CASSQDEQNPLSGRAGNEQFF. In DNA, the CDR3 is TGTGCCAGCAGCCAAGACGAACAAAATCCCCTTAGCGGGAGGGCAGGCAATGAGCAGTTCTTC.

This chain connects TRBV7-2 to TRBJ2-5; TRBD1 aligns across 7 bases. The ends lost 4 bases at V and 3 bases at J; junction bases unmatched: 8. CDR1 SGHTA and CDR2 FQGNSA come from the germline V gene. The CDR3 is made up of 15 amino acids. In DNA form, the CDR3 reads TGTGCCAGCAGCTATTCAACGGGACAGAAAGAGACCCAGTACTTC. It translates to CASSYSTGQKETQYF.

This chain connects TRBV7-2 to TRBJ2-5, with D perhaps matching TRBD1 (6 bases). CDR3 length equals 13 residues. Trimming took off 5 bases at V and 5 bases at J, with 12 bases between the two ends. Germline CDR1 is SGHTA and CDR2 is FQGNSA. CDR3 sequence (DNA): TGTGCCAGCAGCACTATAAGGGGGGAGACCCAGTACTTC. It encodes CASSTIRGETQYF. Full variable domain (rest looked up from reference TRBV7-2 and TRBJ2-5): GAGVSQSPSNKVTEKGKDVELRCDPISGHTALYWYRQSLGQGLEFLIYFQGNSAPDKSGLPSDRFSAERTGGSVSTLTIQRTQQEDSAVYLCASSTIRGETQYFGPGTRLLVL.

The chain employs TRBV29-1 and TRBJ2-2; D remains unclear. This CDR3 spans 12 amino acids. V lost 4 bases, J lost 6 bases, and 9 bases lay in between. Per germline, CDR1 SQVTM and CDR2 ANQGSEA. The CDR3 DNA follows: TGCAGCGTTGGACTGGTCCCCGGGGAGCTGTTTTTT. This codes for CSVGLVPGELFF.

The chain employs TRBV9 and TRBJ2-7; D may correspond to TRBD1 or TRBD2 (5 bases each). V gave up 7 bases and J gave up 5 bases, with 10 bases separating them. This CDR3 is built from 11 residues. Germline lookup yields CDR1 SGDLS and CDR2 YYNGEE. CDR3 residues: CASPGRDEQYF. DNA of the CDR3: TGTGCCAGCCCGGGGCGGGACGAGCAGTACTTC.

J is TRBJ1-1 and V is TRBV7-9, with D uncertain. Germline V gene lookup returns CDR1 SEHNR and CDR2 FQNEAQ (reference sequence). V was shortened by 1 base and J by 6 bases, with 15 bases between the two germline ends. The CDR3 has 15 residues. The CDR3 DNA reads TGTGCCAGCAGCTTAGGGGAGGGCGGTAAGGCTGAAGCTTTCTTT. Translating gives CASSLGEGGKAEAFF.

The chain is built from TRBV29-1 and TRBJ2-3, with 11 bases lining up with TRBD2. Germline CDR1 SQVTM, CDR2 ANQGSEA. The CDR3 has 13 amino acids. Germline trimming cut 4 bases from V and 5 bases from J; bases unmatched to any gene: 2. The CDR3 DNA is TGCAGCGTTGTGCTAGCGGGAGGAGATACGCAGTATTTT. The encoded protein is CSVVLAGGDTQYF.

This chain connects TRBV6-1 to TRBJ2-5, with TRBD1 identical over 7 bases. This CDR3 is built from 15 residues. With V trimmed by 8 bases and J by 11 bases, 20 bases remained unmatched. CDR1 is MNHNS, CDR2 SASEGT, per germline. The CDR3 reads CASFDRVPPVSAQYF. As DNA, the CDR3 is TGTGCCAGCTTCGACAGGGTGCCCCCTGTATCGGCGCAGTACTTC.

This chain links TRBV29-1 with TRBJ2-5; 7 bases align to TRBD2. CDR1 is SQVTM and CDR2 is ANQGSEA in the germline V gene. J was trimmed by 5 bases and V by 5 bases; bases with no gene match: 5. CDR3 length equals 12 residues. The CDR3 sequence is CSVHQGGETQYF. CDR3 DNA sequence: TGCAGCGTTCATCAGGGAGGGGAGACCCAGTACTTC.

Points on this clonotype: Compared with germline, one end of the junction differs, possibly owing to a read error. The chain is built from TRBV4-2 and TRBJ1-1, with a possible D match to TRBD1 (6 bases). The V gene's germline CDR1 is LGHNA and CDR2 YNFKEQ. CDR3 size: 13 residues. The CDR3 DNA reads TGTGCCGGCAGCCAAGGGGGACTCGGTGAAGCTTTCTTT. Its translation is CAGSQGGLGEAFF.

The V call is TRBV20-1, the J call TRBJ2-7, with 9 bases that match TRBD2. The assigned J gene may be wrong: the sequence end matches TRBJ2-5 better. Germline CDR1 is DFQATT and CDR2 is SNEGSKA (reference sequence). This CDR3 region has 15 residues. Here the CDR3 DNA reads TGCAGTGCTAGTAGCTGGACTAGCGCACAAGAGACCCAGTACTTC. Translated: CSASSWTSAQETQYF.

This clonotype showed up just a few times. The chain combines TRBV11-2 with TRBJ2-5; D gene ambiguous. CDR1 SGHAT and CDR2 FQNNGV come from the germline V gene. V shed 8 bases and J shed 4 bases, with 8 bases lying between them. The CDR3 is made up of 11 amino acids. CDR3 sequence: CASGLGETQYF. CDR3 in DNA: TGTGCCAGCGGGCTTGGAGAGACCCAGTACTTC.

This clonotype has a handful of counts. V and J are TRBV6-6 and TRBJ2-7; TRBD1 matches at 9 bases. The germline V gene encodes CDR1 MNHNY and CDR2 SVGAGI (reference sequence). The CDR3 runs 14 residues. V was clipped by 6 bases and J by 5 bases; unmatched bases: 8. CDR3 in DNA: TGTGCCAGCAGACAACCCGGGACAGGGAACGAGCAGTACTTC. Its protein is CASRQPGTGNEQYF.

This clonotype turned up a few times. CDR3 nucleotide sequence: TGTGCCAGCAGCTTAGACCGGTTGGGAGAGACCCAGTACTTC. Translated, it gives CASSLDRLGETQYF. This rearrangement joins TRBV7-2 to TRBJ2-5, with D hard to call. V was cut by 1 base and J by 4 bases, with 10 bases left in between. The CDR3 sequence is 14 residues long. In germline, CDR1 is SGHTA, CDR2 FQGNSA.

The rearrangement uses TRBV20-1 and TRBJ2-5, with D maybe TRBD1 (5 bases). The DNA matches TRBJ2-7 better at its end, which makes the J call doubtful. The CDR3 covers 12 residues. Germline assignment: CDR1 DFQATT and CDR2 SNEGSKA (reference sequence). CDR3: CSASAGLREQYF. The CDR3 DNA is TGCAGTGCTAGCGCAGGGCTCCGCGAGCAGTACTTC.

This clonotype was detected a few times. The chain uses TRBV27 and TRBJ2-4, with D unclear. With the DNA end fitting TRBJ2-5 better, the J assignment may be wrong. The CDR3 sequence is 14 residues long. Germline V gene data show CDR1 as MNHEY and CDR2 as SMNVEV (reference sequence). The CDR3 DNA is TGTGCCAGCAGTTTGAGGCGTGCACAAGAGACCCAGTACTTC. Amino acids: CASSLRRAQETQYF.